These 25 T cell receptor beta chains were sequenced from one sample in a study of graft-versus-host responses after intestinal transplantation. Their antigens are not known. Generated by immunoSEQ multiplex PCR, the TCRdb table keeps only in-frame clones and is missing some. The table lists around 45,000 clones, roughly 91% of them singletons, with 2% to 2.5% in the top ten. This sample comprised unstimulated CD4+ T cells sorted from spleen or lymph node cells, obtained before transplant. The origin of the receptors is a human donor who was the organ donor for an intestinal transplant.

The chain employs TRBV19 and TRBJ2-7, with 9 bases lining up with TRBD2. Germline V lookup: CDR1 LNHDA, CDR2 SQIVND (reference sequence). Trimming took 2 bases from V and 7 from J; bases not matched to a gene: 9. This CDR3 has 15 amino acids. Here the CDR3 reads CASSILAGSVWEQYF. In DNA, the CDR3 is TGTGCCAGTAGTATACTAGCGGGGTCGGTGTGGGAGCAGTACTTC.

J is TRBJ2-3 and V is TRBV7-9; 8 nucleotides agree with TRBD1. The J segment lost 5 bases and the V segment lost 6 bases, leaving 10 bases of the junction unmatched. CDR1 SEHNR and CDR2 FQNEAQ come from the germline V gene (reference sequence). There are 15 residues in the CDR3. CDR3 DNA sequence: TGTGCCAGCAGTCCACCGGGACAGGTTGGAGATACGCAGTATTTT. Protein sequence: CASSPPGQVGDTQYF.

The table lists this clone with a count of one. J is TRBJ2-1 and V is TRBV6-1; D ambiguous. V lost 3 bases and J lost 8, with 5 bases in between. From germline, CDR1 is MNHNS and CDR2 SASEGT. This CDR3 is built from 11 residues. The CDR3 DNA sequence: TGTGCCAGCAGTGAGCGGCATGAGCAGTTCTTC. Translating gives CASSERHEQFF.

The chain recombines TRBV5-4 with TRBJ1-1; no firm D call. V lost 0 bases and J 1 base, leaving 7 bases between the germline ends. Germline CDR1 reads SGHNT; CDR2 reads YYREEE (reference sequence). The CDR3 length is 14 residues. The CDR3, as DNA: TGTGCCAGCAGCTTGGCCACAGAGAACACTGAAGCTTTCTTT. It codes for CASSLATENTEAFF.

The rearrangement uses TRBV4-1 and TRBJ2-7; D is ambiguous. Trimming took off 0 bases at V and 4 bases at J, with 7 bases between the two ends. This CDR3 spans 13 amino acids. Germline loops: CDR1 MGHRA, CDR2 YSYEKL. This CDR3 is CASSQDHLYEQYF. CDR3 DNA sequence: TGCGCCAGCAGCCAAGACCATTTATACGAGCAGTACTTC.

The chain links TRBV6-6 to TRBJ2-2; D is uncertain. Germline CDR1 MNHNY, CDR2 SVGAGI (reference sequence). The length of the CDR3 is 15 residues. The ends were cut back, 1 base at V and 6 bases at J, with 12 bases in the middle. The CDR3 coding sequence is TGTGCCAGCAGTTACTTGACAAGGGCGTCCGGGGAGCTGTTTTTT. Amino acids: CASSYLTRASGELFF.

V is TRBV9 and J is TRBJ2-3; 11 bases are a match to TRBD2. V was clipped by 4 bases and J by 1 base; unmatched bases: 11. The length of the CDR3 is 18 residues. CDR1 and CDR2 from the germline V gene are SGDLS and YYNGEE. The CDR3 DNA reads TGTGCCAGCAGCACCCGGACTAGCGGGTCGCCCCGCACAGATACGCAGTATTTT. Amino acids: CASSTRTSGSPRTDTQYF.

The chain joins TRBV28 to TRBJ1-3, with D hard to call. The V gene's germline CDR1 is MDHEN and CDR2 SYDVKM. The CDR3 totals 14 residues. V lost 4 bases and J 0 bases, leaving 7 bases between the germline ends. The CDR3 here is CASSSPGSGNTIYF. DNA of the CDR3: TGTGCCAGCAGTTCCCCTGGCTCTGGAAACACCATATATTTT.

The CDR3 is CATRDDGSYEQYF. The CDR3 DNA sequence: TGTGCCACCAGGGATGACGGTTCCTACGAGCAGTACTTC. This chain uses TRBV2 with TRBJ2-7, with D possibly being TRBD1 (5 bases). The CDR3 has 13 residues. V shed 10 bases and J shed 1 base, with 14 bases lying between them. CDR1 is SNHLY and CDR2 is FYNNEI in the germline V gene.

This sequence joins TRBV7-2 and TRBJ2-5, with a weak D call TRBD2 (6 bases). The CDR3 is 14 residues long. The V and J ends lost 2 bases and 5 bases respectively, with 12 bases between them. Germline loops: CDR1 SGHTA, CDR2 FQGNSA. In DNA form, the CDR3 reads TGTGCCAGCAGCTTATATGGGGGGAGGGAGACCCAGTACTTC. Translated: CASSLYGGRETQYF.

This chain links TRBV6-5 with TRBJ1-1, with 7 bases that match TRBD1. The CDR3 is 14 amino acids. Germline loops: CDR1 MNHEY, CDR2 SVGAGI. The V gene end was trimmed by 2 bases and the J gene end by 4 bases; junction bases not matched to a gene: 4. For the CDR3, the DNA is TGTGCCAGCAGTTACAGACAGGGACGCACTGAAGCTTTCTTT. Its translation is CASSYRQGRTEAFF.

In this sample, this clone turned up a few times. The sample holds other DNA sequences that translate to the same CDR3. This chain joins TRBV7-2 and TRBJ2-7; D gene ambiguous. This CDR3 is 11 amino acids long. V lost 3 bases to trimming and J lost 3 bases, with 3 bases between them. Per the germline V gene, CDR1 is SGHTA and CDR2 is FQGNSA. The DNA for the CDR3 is TGTGCCAGCAGCTTCAGCTACGAGCAGTACTTC. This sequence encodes CASSFSYEQYF.

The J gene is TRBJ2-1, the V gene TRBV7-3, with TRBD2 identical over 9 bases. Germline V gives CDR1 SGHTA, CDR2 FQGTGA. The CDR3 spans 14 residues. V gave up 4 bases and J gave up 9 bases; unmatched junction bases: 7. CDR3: CASSSGLALGEQFF. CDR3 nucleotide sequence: TGTGCCAGCAGCTCGGGACTAGCTTTGGGTGAGCAGTTCTTC. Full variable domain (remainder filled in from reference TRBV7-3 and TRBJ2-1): GAGVSQTPSNKVTEKGKYVELRCDPISGHTALYWYRQSLGQGPEFLIYFQGTGAADDSGLPNDRFFAVRPEGSVSTLKIQRTERGDSAVYLCASSSGLALGEQFFGPGTRLTVL.

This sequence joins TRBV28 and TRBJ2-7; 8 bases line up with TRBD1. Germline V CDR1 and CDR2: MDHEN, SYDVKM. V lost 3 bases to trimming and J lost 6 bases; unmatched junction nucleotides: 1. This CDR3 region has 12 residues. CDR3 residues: CASSFGQGEQYF. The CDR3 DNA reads TGTGCCAGCAGTTTCGGACAGGGCGAGCAGTACTTC.

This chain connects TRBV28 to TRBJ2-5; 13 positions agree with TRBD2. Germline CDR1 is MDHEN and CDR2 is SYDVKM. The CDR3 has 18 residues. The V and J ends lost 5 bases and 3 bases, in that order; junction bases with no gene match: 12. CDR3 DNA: TGTGCCAGCAGTCTAAACGGGGGGGGACTAGCGGGAAAAGAGACCCAGTACTTC. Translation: CASSLNGGGLAGKETQYF.

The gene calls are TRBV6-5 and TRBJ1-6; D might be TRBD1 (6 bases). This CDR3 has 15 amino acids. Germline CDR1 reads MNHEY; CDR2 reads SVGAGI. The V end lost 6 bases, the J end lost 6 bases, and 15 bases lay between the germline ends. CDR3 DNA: TGTGCCAGCAGGGTCTACAGGGCTCCTAATTCACCCCTCCACTTT. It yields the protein CASRVYRAPNSPLHF.

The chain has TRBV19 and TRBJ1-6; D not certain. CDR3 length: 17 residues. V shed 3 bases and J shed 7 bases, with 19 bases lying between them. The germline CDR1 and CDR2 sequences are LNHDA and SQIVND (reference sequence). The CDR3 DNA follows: TGTGCCAGTAGTATTGCGTTTTCGGCGGGAGGGAATTCACCCCTCCACTTT. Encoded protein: CASSIAFSAGGNSPLHF.

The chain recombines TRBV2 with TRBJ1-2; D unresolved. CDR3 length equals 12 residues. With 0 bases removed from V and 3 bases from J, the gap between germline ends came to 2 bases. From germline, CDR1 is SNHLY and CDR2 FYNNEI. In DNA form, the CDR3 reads TGTGCCAGCAGTGAAGCGCACTATGGCTACACCTTC. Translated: CASSEAHYGYTF.

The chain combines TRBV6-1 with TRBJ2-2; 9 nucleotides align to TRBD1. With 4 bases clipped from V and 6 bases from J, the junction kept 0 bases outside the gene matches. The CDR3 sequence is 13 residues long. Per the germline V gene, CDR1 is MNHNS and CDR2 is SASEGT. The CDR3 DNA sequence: TGTGCCAGCAGTGGACAGGGGGCCGGGGAGCTGTTTTTT. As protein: CASSGQGAGELFF.

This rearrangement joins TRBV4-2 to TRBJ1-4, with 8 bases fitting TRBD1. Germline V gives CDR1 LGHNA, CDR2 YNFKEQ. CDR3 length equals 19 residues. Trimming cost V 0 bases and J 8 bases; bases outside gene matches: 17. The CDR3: CASSQDDRLSGGVWEKLFF. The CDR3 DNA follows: TGTGCCAGCAGCCAAGACGATCGCCTCTCAGGGGGCGTTTGGGAAAAACTGTTTTTT.

CDR3: CASSVYRGNYEQYF. In DNA, the CDR3 is TGTGCCAGTAGTGTTTACAGGGGAAACTACGAGCAGTACTTC. This chain joins TRBV19 and TRBJ2-7, with TRBD1 identical over 7 bases. The germline V gene encodes CDR1 LNHDA and CDR2 SQIVND (reference sequence). The CDR3 covers 14 residues. With 5 bases clipped from V and 3 bases from J, the junction kept 7 bases outside the gene matches.

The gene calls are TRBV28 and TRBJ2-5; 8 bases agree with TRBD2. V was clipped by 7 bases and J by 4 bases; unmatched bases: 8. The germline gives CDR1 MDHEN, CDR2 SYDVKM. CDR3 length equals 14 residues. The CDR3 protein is CASIGLARLETQYF. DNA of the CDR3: TGTGCCAGCATAGGACTAGCCCGACTAGAGACCCAGTACTTC.

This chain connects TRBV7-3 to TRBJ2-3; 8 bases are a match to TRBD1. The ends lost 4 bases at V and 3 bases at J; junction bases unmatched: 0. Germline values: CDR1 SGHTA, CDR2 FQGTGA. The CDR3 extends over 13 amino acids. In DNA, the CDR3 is TGTGCCAGCAGCTACAGGGGGACAGATACGCAGTATTTT. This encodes CASSYRGTDTQYF.

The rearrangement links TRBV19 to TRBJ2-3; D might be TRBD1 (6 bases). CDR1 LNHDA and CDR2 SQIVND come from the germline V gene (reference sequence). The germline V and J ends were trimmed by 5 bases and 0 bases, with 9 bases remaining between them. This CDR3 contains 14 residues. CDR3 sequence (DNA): TGTGCCAGTAGTGTGACAGGCAGCACAGATACGCAGTATTTT. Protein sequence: CASSVTGSTDTQYF.

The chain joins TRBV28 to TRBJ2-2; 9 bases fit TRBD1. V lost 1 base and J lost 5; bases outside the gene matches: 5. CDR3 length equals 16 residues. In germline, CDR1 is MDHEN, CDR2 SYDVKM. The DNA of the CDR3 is TGTGCCAGCAGTTTATTGGGACAGGGCCCTACCGGGGAGCTGTTTTTT. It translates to CASSLLGQGPTGELFF.